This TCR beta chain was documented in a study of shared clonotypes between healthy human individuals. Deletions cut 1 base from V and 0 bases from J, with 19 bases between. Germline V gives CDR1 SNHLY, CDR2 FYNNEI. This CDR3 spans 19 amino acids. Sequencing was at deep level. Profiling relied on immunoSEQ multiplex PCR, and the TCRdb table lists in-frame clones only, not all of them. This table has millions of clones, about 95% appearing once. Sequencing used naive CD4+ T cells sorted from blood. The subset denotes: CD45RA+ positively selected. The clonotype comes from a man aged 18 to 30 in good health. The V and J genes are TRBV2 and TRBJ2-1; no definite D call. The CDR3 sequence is CASSEGLGFQGSSYNEQFF. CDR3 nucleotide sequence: TGTGCCAGCAGTGAAGGCCTGGGGTTCCAAGGCAGCTCCTACAATGAGCAGTTCTTC.